The 30 T cell receptor beta chains listed next were all sequenced from one sample in a study of T-cell memory formation after mild COVID-19. TCRdb reprocessed the 5' RACE reads with MiXCR, giving one entry per CDR3 protein. The sample yields 450,000 to 650,000 distinct CDR3 sequences, over 20% seen once. Sequenced input: PBMCs or a T cell subset sorted from them (not recorded which). Receptors originate from an adult woman who had mild COVID-19 (a few samples of this study predate the infection). Cell type and time point are not known.

V usage is TRBV6-6 and J usage is TRBJ1-2; D is unclear. The CDR3 length is 12 residues. Germline V lookup: CDR1 MNHNY, CDR2 SVGAGI (reference sequence). Trimming took 4 bases from V and 8 from J, leaving 11 bases between them. CDR3 sequence: CASSSLSGGYTF. CDR3 sequence (DNA): TGTGCCAGCAGTTCGCTTTCGGGGGGCTACACCTTC.

V usage is TRBV4-1 and J usage is TRBJ1-1, with D possibly matching TRBD1 (6 bases). V was cut by 3 bases and J by 9 bases, with 26 bases left in between. The germline V gene encodes CDR1 MGHRA and CDR2 YSYEKL. The CDR3 is made up of 17 amino acids. The CDR3 DNA sequence: TGCGCCAGCAGCCAGGACGACCGGGACACTTTCCGCGGCAAAGCTTTCTTT. This codes for CASSQDDRDTFRGKAFF.

V and J are TRBV3-1 and TRBJ1-3; TRBD1 matches at 8 bases. This CDR3 contains 14 residues. CDR1 is LGHDT, CDR2 YNNKEL, per germline (reference sequence). After removal of 3 bases from V and 4 bases from J, the junction contained 2 bases not matched to a gene. This chain's CDR3 is CASSHGDRGNTIYF. The CDR3 DNA follows: TGTGCCAGCAGCCATGGGGACAGGGGAAACACCATATATTTT.

The V call is TRBV15, the J call TRBJ2-7, with D possibly matching TRBD2 (5 bases). CDR3 size: 15 residues. V was trimmed by 0 bases and J by 2 bases, leaving 11 bases between them. CDR1 and CDR2 from the germline V gene are LNHNV and YYDKDF (reference sequence). CDR3 loop: CATSRDRSGTYEQYF. CDR3 DNA: TGTGCCACCAGCAGAGATCGAAGCGGTACCTACGAGCAGTACTTC. The full variable domain, with the rest looked up from reference TRBV15 and TRBJ2-7, is DAMVIQNPRYQVTQFGKPVTLSCSQTLNHNVMYWYQQKSSQAPKLLFHYYDKDFNNEADTPDNFQSRRPNTSFCFLDIRSPGLGDTAMYLCATSRDRSGTYEQYFGPGTRLTVT.

The table lists this clonotype with a few counts. The CDR3 region has the DNA TGTGCCAGCAGCTTGGAGCAAAGCTCCTACAATGAGCAGTTCTTC. Translation gives CASSLEQSSYNEQFF. The gene calls are TRBV7-6 and TRBJ2-1; D is unresolved. This CDR3 has 15 amino acids. Germline assignment: CDR1 SGHVS and CDR2 FNYEAQ. V dropped 3 bases and J dropped 0 bases, with 9 bases sitting between them.

Here the CDR3 DNA reads TGCGCCAGCAGCCTCGAGCCCCCCGGGACAGGGACCTACGAGCAGTACTTC. It is translated as CASSLEPPGTGTYEQYF. The genes are TRBV4-1 and TRBJ2-7; 9 bases fit TRBD1. Per the germline V gene, CDR1 is MGHRA and CDR2 is YSYEKL. V lost 4 bases to trimming and J lost 2 bases; unmatched junction nucleotides: 12. This CDR3 has 17 amino acids.

This clonotype was counted once. The DNA for the CDR3 is TGTGCCAGCAGTCCCCGGACAGGGGGCGAGCAGTACTTC. This gives the protein CASSPRTGGEQYF. The rearrangement joins TRBV27 to TRBJ2-7, with 10 bases lining up with TRBD1. This CDR3 is 13 amino acids long. J lost 6 bases, V lost 5 bases, and 4 bases had no gene match. Germline assignment: CDR1 MNHEY and CDR2 SMNVEV (reference sequence).

The V and J genes are TRBV9 and TRBJ2-2; D tentatively reads TRBD1 or TRBD2 (6 bases each). Germline loops: CDR1 SGDLS, CDR2 YYNGEE. V lost 1 base and J 0 bases, leaving 10 bases between the germline ends. CDR3 length equals 16 residues. CDR3 sequence: CASSVRGRTNTGELFF. Here the CDR3 DNA reads TGTGCCAGCAGCGTAAGGGGGAGGACGAACACCGGGGAGCTGTTTTTT.

The gene calls are TRBV20-1 and TRBJ2-5, with D perhaps matching TRBD2 (5 bases). Trimming cost V 6 bases and J 1 base, with 21 bases left between them. The germline V gene has CDR1 DFQATT and CDR2 SNEGSKA (reference sequence). CDR3 length: 16 residues. The CDR3 nucleotides are TGCAGTGCAGAGGACGCGGGTAGGGCGGCCCAAGAGACCCAGTACTTC. Protein: CSAEDAGRAAQETQYF.

This clonotype came up a few times. This chain links TRBV3-1 with TRBJ1-1; no clear D gene. CDR3 length equals 14 residues. Germline CDR1 reads LGHDT; CDR2 reads YNNKEL (reference sequence). V lost 0 bases and J 4 bases, leaving 9 bases between the germline ends. This CDR3 is CASSQDGRSTEAFF. The DNA of the CDR3 is TGTGCCAGCAGCCAAGACGGGAGGAGCACTGAAGCTTTCTTT.

This clonotype appeared a few times. The chain employs TRBV24-1 and TRBJ2-1; D is undetermined. V lost 4 bases, J lost 9 bases, and 9 bases lay in between. Germline V gives CDR1 KGHDR, CDR2 SFDVKD. The CDR3 has 12 amino acids. The DNA of the CDR3 is TGTGCCACCAGTGAACGAATTAGTGAGCAGTTCTTC. Residues: CATSERISEQFF.

This clonotype was counted between two and nine times. The CDR3 here is CASSSDRGITEAFF. CDR3 nucleotides: TGTGCCAGTAGTTCCGACAGGGGGATCACTGAAGCTTTCTTT. The J gene is TRBJ1-1, the V gene TRBV19, with 9 bases fitting TRBD1. From germline, CDR1 is LNHDA and CDR2 SQIVND (reference sequence). The CDR3 sequence is 14 residues long. Trimming at V came to 5 bases and at J to 4 bases, leaving 5 bases not matched to a gene.

This clonotype has a count of ten or more. The chain recombines TRBV29-1 with TRBJ2-1, with unresolved D. Trimming left V 6 bases short and J 3 bases short, with 12 bases between. CDR1 and CDR2 from the germline V gene are SQVTM and ANQGSEA. The CDR3 covers 13 residues. The CDR3 here is CSVGPIRYNEQFF. CDR3 DNA: TGCAGCGTCGGTCCTATCCGCTACAATGAGCAGTTCTTC.

This clonotype has ten or more counts. This chain connects TRBV5-1 to TRBJ1-6, with 9 nucleotides matching TRBD1. The germline gives CDR1 SGHRS, CDR2 YFSETQ. There are 15 residues in the CDR3. V dropped 7 bases and J dropped 10; count of bases not matched to a gene: 12. The CDR3 sequence: CASRLDRGLGSPLHF. CDR3 bases: TGCGCCAGCCGATTGGACAGGGGCCTTGGGTCACCCCTCCACTTT.

This clonotype appeared many times. The rearrangement links TRBV12-3 or TRBV12-4 to TRBJ2-7; D possibly corresponds to TRBD2 (6 bases). The CDR3 is made up of 16 amino acids. V was clipped by 5 bases and J by 1 base, with 18 bases between them. The CDR3 loop is CASSPGTGPGSYEQYF. CDR3 DNA sequence: TGTGCCAGCAGTCCCGGGACTGGCCCTGGGTCCTACGAGCAGTACTTC.

This rearrangement joins TRBV7-8 to TRBJ2-3, with 10 bases identical to TRBD1. CDR1 and CDR2 from the germline V gene are SGHVS and FQNEAQ. The V and J ends lost 8 bases and 3 bases, in that order; junction bases with no gene match: 8. The CDR3 is 15 residues long. The CDR3: CASRTGTGVTDTQYF. Written as DNA, the CDR3 is TGTGCCAGCCGAACCGGGACAGGGGTGACAGATACGCAGTATTTT.

This clonotype was recorded a few times. This chain links TRBV5-1 with TRBJ2-3; TRBD1 matches 10 bases. The CDR3 is 16 amino acids. The germline CDR1 and CDR2 sequences are SGHRS and YFSETQ. The V segment lost 3 bases and the J segment 5 bases; nucleotides outside the gene matches: 9. In DNA form, the CDR3 reads TGCGCCAGCAGCTCCACCGGGACAGGGGCGAGAGATACGCAGTATTTT. Translation gives CASSSTGTGARDTQYF. The whole variable domain, filled in from reference TRBV5-1 and TRBJ2-3, reads KAGVTQTPRYLIKTRGQQVTLSCSPISGHRSVSWYQQTPGQGLQFLFEYFSETQRNKGNFPGRFSGRQFSNSRSEMNVSTLELGDSALYLCASSSTGTGARDTQYFGPGTRLTVL.

This clonotype has a handful of counts. CDR3 nucleotides: TGTGCCAGCAGTACGACAGGATCCTATGGCTACACCTTC. This translates into CASSTTGSYGYTF. V usage is TRBV12-3 or TRBV12-4 and J usage is TRBJ1-2, with D maybe TRBD1 (6 bases). V lost 5 bases, J lost 4 bases, and 11 bases lay in between. The CDR3 length is 13 residues.

This clonotype turned up a few times. The CDR3: CASSQSNRGKGPGRSTEAFF. CDR3 DNA sequence: TGCGCCAGCAGCCAGTCTAACAGGGGAAAGGGCCCAGGTAGATCGACTGAAGCTTTCTTT. The chain combines TRBV4-3 with TRBJ1-1; 7 bases agree with TRBD1. Germline values: CDR1 LGHNA, CDR2 YSLEER. The junction had 24 bases not matched to a gene; V was cut back by 3 bases and J by 5 bases. The CDR3 sequence is 20 residues long.

This rearrangement joins TRBV6-5 to TRBJ2-3; D not resolved. V lost 7 bases to trimming and J lost 0 bases, with 20 bases between them. CDR3 size: 17 residues. CDR1 MNHEY and CDR2 SVGAGI come from the germline V gene. The CDR3 region has the DNA TGTGCCAGCACCCCCGGAAGAGGTTTTTCTAGCACAGATACGCAGTATTTT. As protein: CASTPGRGFSSTDTQYF.

The V call is TRBV5-1, the J call TRBJ1-1; the D is unclear. This CDR3 comprises 15 residues. V shed 3 bases and J shed 0 bases, with 12 bases lying between them. Germline V gives CDR1 SGHRS, CDR2 YFSETQ. CDR3: CASSWSQEMNTEAFF. Written as DNA, the CDR3 is TGCGCCAGCAGCTGGAGTCAGGAGATGAACACTGAAGCTTTCTTT.

V usage is TRBV20-1 and J usage is TRBJ2-1; TRBD1 might be the D (5 bases). V dropped 3 bases and J dropped 6 bases, with 9 bases sitting between them. The germline CDR1 and CDR2 sequences are DFQATT and SNEGSKA (reference sequence). The CDR3 runs to 12 residues. CDR3 region: CSASRTGNEQFF. The CDR3 nucleotides read TGCAGTGCTAGTCGTACAGGCAATGAGCAGTTCTTC.

V gene TRBV6-5 combines with J gene TRBJ2-4; TRBD2 matches 13 bases. CDR3 length: 17 amino acids. V lost 0 bases to trimming and J lost 8 bases; unmatched junction nucleotides: 7. Germline CDR1 reads MNHEY; CDR2 reads SVGAGI. The CDR3 sequence: CASSYSGLAGKGDIQYF. The CDR3 DNA sequence: TGTGCCAGCAGTTACTCGGGACTAGCGGGGAAAGGGGACATTCAGTACTTC.

The CDR3 sequence: CASSLNALALEQFF. The CDR3 coding sequence is TGTGCCAGCAGCTTAAACGCCCTAGCTTTAGAGCAGTTCTTC. The gene calls are TRBV7-3 and TRBJ2-1, with D possibly being TRBD2 (5 bases). Germline V CDR1 and CDR2: SGHTA, FQGTGA. V was shortened by 1 base and J by 10 bases, with 14 bases between the two germline ends. The CDR3 is made up of 14 amino acids.

There are a few counts of this clonotype. The rearrangement links TRBV4-2 to TRBJ2-1; 8 positions match TRBD1. The trim removed 0 bases at V and 3 bases at J, leaving 4 bases unmatched. The CDR3 spans 16 residues. Germline loops: CDR1 LGHNA, CDR2 YNFKEQ. The CDR3 nucleotides are TGTGCCAGCAGCCAAGATCAGGGGGCTTACTACAATGAGCAGTTCTTC. It translates to CASSQDQGAYYNEQFF.

Only a few counts were recorded for this clonotype. V gene TRBV5-4 combines with J gene TRBJ2-3; 9 bases agree with TRBD1. J lost 5 bases, V lost 10 bases, and 8 bases had no gene match. The germline V gene has CDR1 SGHNT and CDR2 YYREEE (reference sequence). This CDR3 is 13 amino acids long. The chain's CDR3 is CACTQGAEDTQYF. The CDR3, as DNA: TGTGCCTGCACACAGGGGGCTGAAGATACGCAGTATTTT. Looking up the rest from reference TRBV5-4 and TRBJ2-3 gives the full variable domain: ETGVTQSPTHLIKTRGQQVTLRCSSQSGHNTVSWYQQALGQGPQFIFQYYREEENGRGNFPPRFSGLQFPNYSSELNVNALELDDSALYLCACTQGAEDTQYFGPGTRLTVL.

This chain joins TRBV12-3 or TRBV12-4 and TRBJ1-3; TRBD1 matches at 8 bases. V was pared by 2 bases and J by 7 bases, with 4 bases of the junction left unmatched. This CDR3 region has 14 residues. The DNA of the CDR3 is TGTGCCAGCAGTTTACCAGGGGGCGGGAACACCATATATTTT. Encoded protein: CASSLPGGGNTIYF.

In its sample, this clonotype was seen a few times. J is TRBJ2-2 and V is TRBV7-9, with D unclear. The V end was cut by 4 bases, the J end by 0 bases, with 12 bases between. CDR1 is SEHNR and CDR2 is FQNEAQ in the germline V gene (reference sequence). This CDR3 comprises 16 residues. The CDR3 loop reads CASSWFEQTNTGELFF. CDR3 in DNA: TGTGCCAGCAGCTGGTTTGAACAGACGAACACCGGGGAGCTGTTTTTT.

This clonotype has more than one count but fewer than ten. This sequence joins TRBV7-2 and TRBJ1-2; D unclear. V was trimmed by 3 bases and J by 0 bases, leaving 11 bases between them. CDR3 length: 15 amino acids. The germline V gene has CDR1 SGHTA and CDR2 FQGNSA. The CDR3: CASSFRGGANYGYTF. The CDR3, as DNA: TGTGCCAGCAGCTTTAGAGGCGGCGCTAACTATGGCTACACCTTC.

This clonotype occurred a few times. The chain combines TRBV7-2 with TRBJ1-2; D remains unclear. The CDR3 covers 12 residues. Per the germline V gene, CDR1 is SGHTA and CDR2 is FQGNSA. The germline V and J ends were trimmed by 5 bases and 4 bases, with 8 bases remaining between them. In DNA, the CDR3 is TGTGCCAGCAGCGCTAGAGGCTATGGCTACACCTTC. Its translation: CASSARGYGYTF.